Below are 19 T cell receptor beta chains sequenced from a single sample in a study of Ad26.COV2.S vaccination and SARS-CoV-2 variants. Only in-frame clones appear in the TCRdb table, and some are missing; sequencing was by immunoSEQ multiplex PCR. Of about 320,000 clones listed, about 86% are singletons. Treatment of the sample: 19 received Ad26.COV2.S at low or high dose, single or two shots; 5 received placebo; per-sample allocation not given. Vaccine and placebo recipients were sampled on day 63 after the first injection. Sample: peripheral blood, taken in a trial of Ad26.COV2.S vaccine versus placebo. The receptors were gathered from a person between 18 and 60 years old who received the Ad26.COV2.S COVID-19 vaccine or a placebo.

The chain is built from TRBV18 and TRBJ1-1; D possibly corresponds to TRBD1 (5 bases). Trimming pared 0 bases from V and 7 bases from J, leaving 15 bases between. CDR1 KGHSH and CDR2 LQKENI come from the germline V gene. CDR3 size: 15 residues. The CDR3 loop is CASSPPSGWENEAFF. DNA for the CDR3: TGTGCCAGCTCACCACCCTCAGGGTGGGAAAATGAAGCTTTCTTT. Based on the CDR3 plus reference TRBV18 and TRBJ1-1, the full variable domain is NAGVMQNPRHLVRRRGQEARLRCSPMKGHSHVYWYRQLPEEGLKFMVYLQKENIIDESGMPKERFSAEFPKEGPSILRIQQVVRGDSAAYFCASSPPSGWENEAFFGQGTRLTVV.

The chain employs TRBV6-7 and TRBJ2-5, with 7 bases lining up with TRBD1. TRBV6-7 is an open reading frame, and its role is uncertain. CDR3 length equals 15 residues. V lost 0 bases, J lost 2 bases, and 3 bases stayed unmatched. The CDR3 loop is CASSYSGRGQETQYF. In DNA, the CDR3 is TGTGCCAGCAGTTACTCTGGCAGGGGGCAAGAGACCCAGTACTTC.

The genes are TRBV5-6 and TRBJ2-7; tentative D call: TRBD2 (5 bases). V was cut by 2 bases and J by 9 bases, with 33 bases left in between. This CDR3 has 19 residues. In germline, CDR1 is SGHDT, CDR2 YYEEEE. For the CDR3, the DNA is TGTGCCAGCAGCTTCGGCTTTGGCGGGTTTGGCTACCTAGAAATGCGGCAGTACTTC. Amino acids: CASSFGFGGFGYLEMRQYF.

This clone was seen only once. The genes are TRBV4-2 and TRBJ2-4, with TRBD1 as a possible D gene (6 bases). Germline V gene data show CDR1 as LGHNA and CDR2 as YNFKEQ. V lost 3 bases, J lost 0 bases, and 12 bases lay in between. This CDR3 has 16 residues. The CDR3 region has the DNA TGTGCCAGCAGCCAGGACAGAGAGATAGCCAAAAACATTCAGTACTTC. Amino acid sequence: CASSQDREIAKNIQYF.

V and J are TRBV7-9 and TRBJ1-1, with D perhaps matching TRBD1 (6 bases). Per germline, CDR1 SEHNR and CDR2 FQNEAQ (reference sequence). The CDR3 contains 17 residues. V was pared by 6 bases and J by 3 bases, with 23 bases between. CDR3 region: CASSSTSGAAGDTEAFF. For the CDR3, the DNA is TGTGCCAGCAGTTCAACTTCAGGGGCGGCGGGTGACACTGAAGCTTTCTTT.

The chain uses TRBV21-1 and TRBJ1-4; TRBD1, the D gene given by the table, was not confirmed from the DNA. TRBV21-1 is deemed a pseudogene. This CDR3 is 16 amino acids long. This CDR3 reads CASSNRQGASNEKLFF. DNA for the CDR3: TGTGCCAGCAGCAATAGACAGGGGGCGTCTAATGAAAAACTGTTTTTT.

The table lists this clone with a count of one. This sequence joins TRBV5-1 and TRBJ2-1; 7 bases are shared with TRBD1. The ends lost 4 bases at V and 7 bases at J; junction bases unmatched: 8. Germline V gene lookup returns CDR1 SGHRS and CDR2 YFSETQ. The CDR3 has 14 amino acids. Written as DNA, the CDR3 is TGCGCCAGCAGCCTCCAGACAGGGTATAATGAGCAGTTCTTC. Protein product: CASSLQTGYNEQFF.

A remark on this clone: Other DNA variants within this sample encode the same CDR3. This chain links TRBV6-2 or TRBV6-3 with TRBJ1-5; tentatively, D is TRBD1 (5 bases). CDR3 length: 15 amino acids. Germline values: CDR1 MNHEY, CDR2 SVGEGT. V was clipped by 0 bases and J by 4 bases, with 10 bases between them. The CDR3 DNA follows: TGTGCCAGCAGTTACTCGGGGGGAGGTAATCAGCCCCAGCATTTT. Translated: CASSYSGGGNQPQHF.

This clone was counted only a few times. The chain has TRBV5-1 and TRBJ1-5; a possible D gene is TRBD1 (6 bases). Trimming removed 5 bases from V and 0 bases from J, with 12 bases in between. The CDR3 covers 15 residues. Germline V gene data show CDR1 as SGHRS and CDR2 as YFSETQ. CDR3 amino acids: CASRATGDSNQPQHF. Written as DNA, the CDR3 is TGCGCCAGCAGGGCGACAGGAGATAGCAATCAGCCCCAGCATTTT.

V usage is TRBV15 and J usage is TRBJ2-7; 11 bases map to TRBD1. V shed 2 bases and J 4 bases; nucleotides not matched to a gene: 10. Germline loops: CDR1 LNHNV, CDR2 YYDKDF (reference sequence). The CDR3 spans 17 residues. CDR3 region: CATSRRLPRDRGYEQYF. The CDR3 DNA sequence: TGTGCCACCAGCAGAAGGTTACCCCGGGACAGGGGGTACGAGCAGTACTTC. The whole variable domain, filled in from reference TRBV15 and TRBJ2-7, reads DAMVIQNPRYQVTQFGKPVTLSCSQTLNHNVMYWYQQKSSQAPKLLFHYYDKDFNNEADTPDNFQSRRPNTSFCFLDIRSPGLGDTAMYLCATSRRLPRDRGYEQYFGPGTRLTVT.

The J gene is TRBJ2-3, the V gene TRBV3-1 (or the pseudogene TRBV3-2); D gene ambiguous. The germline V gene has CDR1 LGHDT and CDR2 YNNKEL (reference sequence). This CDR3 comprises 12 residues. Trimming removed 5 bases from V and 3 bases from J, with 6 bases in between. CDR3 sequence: CASSYQTDTQYF. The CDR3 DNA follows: TGTGCCAGCAGCTATCAGACAGATACGCAGTATTTT.

The CDR3 DNA sequence: TGTGCCAGCAGCTTAGATAGCACAGATACGCAGTATTTT. It is translated as CASSLDSTDTQYF. This sequence joins TRBV11-3 and TRBJ2-3; D uncertain. Germline CDR1 SGHNT, CDR2 YENEEA. The CDR3 contains 13 residues. V was clipped by 0 bases and J by 0 bases, with 1 base between them. The whole variable domain, filled in from reference TRBV11-3 and TRBJ2-3, reads EAGVVQSPRYKIIEKKQPVAFWCNPISGHNTLYWYLQNLGQGPELLIRYENEEAVDDSQLPKDRFSAERLKGVDSTLKIQPAELGDSAVYLCASSLDSTDTQYFGPGTRLTVL.

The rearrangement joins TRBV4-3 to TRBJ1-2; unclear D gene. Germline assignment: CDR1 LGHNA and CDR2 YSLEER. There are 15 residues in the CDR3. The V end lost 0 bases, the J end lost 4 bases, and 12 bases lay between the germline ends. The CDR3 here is CASSQDPEGRYGYTF. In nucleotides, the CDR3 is TGCGCCAGCAGCCAAGATCCAGAAGGCCGCTATGGCTACACCTTC.

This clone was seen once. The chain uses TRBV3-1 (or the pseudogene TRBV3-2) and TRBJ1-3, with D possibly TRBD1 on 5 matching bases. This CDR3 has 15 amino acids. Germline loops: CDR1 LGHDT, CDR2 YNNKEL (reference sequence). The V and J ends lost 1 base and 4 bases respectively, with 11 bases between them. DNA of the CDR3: TGTGCCAGCAGCCAAGGGAGGGGCAGGGGAAACACCATATATTTT. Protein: CASSQGRGRGNTIYF.

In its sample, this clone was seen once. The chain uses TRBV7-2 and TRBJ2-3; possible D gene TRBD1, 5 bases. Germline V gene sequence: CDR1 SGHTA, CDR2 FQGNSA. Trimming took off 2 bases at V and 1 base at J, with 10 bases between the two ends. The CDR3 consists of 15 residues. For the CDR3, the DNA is TGTGCCAGCAGCTTAAGGGGTGGGGGCACAGATACGCAGTATTTT. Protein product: CASSLRGGGTDTQYF.

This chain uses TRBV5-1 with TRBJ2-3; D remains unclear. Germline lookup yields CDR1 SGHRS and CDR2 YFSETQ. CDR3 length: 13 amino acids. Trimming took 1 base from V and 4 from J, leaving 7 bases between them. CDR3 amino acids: CASSLWFPDTQYF. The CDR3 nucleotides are TGCGCCAGCAGCTTGTGGTTTCCAGATACGCAGTATTTT.

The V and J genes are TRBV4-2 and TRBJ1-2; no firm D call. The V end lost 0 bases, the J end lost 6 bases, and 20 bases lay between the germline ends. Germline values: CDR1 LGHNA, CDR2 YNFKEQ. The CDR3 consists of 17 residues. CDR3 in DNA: TGTGCCAGCAGCCAAGATAATTCGGCCTCGCCCCTTAATGGCTACACCTTC. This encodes CASSQDNSASPLNGYTF.

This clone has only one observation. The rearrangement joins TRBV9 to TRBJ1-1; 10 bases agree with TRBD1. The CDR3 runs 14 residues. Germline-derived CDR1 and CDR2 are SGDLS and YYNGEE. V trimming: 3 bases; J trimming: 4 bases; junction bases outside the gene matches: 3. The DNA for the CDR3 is TGTGCCAGCAGCGAATGGACAGGGGGCACTGAAGCTTTCTTT. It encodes CASSEWTGGTEAFF.

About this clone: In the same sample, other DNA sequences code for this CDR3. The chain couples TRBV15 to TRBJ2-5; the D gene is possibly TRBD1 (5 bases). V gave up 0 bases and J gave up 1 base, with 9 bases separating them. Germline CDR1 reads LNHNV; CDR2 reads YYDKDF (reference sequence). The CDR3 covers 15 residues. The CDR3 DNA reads TGTGCCACCAGCAGAGATCCTGGGGCCCAAGAGACCCAGTACTTC. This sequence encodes CATSRDPGAQETQYF.